This T cell receptor beta chain appears in the sequencing data of a study of blood T cell repertoires in COVID-19. V was shortened by 2 bases and J by 0 bases, with 14 bases between the two germline ends. Germline CDR1 SGHVS, CDR2 FQNEAQ. This CDR3 comprises 17 residues. Sequencing used immunoSEQ multiplex PCR; TCRdb keeps in-frame clones, though not all of them. The sample includes some 150,000 clones, roughly 90% of them seen just once. The rearrangement links TRBV7-8 to TRBJ1-3; possibly TRBD1 for D (5 bases). The sequencing input was peripheral blood. This clonotype originated in a woman aged 45-65 years with acute or convalescent COVID-19. CDR3 region: CASSLYLTEASGNTIYF. CDR3 bases: TGTGCCAGCAGCTTATACCTGACAGAAGCCTCTGGAAACACCATATATTTT.